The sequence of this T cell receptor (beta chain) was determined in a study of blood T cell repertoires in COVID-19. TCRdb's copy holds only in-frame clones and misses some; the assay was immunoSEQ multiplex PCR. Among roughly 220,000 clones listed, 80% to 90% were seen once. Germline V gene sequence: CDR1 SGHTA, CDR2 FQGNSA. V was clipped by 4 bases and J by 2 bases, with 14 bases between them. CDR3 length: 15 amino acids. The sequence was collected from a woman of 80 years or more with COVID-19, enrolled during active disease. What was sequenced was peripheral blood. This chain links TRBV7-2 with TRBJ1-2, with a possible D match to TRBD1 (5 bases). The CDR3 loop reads CASSSQTGGNYGYTF. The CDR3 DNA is TGTGCCAGCAGCTCGCAGACGGGGGGAAACTATGGCTACACCTTC.